The T cell receptor beta chain under discussion was sequenced for a study of tumor-infiltrating lymphocytes in localized non-small cell lung cancer. Study as a whole: Resected tumor was paired with non-adjacent uninvolved lung from the same patient.

Profiled with immunoSEQ multiplex PCR; TCRdb holds only in-frame clones, not every one. Of about 24,000 clones in the sample, roughly two thirds are singletons; the top ten hold about 5.6%. Study results and caveats: T-cell fraction did not differ between immunotypes IM1 and IM2. Tumor T-cell fraction was not associated with recurrence-free survival.

Trimming removed 11 bases from V and 0 bases from J, with 11 bases in between. The germline gives CDR1 MNHNS, CDR2 SASEGT. The CDR3 runs to 13 residues. In the case of this clone: Its antigen is not identified.

The clonotype originates from a human donor with non-small cell lung cancer. The sequenced sample consisted of lung tumor tissue. The chain uses TRBV6-1 and TRBJ1-3, with a weak D call TRBD1 (6 bases). CDR3 protein: CAVRGNSGNTIYF. The CDR3 nucleotides are TGTGCCGTCAGGGGAAACTCTGGAAACACCATATATTTT.